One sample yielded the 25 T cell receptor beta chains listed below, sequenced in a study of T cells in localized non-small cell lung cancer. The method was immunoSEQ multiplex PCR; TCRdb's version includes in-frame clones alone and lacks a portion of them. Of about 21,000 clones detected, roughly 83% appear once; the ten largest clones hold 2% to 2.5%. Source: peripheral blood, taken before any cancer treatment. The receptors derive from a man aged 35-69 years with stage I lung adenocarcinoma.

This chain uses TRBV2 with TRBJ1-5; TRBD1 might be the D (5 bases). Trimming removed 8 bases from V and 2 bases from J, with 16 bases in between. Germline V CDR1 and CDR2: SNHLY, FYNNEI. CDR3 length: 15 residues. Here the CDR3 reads CASGRGSYGNQPQHF. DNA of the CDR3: TGTGCCAGCGGGAGGGGCTCGTATGGCAATCAGCCCCAGCATTTT.

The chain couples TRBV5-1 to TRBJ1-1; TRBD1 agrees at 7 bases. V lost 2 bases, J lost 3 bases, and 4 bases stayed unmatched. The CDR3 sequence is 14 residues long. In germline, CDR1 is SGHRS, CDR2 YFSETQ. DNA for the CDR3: TGCGCCAGCAGCTTAGACAGGGCTGACACTGAAGCTTTCTTT. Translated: CASSLDRADTEAFF.

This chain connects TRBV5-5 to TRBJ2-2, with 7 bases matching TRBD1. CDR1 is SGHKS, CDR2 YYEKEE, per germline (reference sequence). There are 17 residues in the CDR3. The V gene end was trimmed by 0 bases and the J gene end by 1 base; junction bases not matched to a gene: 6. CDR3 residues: CASSLGPGGQNTGELFF. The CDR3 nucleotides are TGTGCCAGCAGCTTGGGGCCAGGGGGACAGAACACCGGGGAGCTGTTTTTT.

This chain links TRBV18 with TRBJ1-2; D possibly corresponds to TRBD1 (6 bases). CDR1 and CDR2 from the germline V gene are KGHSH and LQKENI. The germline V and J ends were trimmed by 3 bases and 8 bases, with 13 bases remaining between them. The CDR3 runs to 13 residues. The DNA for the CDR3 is TGTGCCAGCTCACCGGGGGGGGCTCAAGGCTACACCTTC. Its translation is CASSPGGAQGYTF.

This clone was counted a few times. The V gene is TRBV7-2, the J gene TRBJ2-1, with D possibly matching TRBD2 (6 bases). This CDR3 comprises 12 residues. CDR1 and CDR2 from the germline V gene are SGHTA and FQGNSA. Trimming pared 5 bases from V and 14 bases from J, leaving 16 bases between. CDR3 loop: CASSVTGLGEFF. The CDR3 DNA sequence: TGTGCCAGCAGCGTGACGGGACTTGGGGAGTTCTTC. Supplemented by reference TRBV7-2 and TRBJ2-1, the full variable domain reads GAGVSQSPSNKVTEKGKDVELRCDPISGHTALYWYRQSLGQGLEFLIYFQGNSAPDKSGLPSDRFSAERTGGSVSTLTIQRTQQEDSAVYLCASSVTGLGEFFGPGTRLTVL.

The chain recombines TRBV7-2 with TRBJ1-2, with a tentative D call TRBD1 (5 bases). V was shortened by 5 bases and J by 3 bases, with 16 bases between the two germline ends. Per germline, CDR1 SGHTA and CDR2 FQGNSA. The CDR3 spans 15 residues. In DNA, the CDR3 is TGTGCCAGCAGCCCAGGGTCACCGGGGGACTATGGCTACACCTTC. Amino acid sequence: CASSPGSPGDYGYTF. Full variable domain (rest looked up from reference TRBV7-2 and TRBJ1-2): GAGVSQSPSNKVTEKGKDVELRCDPISGHTALYWYRQSLGQGLEFLIYFQGNSAPDKSGLPSDRFSAERTGGSVSTLTIQRTQQEDSAVYLCASSPGSPGDYGYTFGSGTRLTVV.

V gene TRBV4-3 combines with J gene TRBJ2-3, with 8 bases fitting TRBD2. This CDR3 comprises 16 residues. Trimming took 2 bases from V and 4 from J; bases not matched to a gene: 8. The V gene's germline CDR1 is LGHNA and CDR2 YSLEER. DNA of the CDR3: TGCGCCAGCAGCCAAAACGGGGGGGCAGGTTCAGATACGCAGTATTTT. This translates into CASSQNGGAGSDTQYF.

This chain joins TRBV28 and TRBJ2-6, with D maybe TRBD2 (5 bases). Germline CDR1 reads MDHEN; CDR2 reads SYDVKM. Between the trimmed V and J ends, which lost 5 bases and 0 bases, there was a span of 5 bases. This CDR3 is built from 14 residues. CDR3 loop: CASSGLSGANVLTF. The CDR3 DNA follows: TGTGCCAGCAGTGGACTCTCTGGGGCCAACGTCCTGACTTTC.

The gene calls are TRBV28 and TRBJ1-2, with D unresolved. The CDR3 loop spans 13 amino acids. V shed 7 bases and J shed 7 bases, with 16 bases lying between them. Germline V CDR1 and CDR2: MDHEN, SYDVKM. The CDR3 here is CASTLEGIGGYTF. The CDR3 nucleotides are TGTGCCAGCACCCTGGAGGGAATCGGTGGCTACACCTTC.

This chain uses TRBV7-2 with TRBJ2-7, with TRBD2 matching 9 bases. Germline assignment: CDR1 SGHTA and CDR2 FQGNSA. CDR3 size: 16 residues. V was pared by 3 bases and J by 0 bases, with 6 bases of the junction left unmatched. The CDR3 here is CASSFPSGASSYEQYF. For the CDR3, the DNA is TGTGCCAGCAGCTTTCCTAGCGGGGCCAGCTCCTACGAGCAGTACTTC.

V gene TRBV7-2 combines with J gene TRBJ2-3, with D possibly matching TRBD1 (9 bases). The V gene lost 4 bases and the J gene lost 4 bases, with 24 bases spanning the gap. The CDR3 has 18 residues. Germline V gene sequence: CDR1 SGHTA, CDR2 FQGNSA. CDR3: CASSSIGLSGTGPDTQYF. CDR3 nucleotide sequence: TGTGCCAGCAGCTCCATCGGTCTTAGCGGGACAGGGCCAGATACGCAGTATTTT.

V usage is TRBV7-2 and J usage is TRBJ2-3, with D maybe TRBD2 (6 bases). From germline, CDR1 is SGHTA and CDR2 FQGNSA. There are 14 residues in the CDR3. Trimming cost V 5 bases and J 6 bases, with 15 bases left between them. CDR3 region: CASSKGGSRDTQYF. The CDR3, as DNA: TGTGCCAGCAGCAAGGGAGGTTCGCGTGATACGCAGTATTTT.

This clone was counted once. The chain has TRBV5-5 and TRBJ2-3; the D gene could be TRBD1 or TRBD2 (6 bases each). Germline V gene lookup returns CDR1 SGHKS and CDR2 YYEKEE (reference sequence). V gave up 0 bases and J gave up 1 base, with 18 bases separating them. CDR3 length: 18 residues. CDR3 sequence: CASSLEFVRGPGTDTQYF. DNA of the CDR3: TGTGCCAGCAGCTTGGAATTTGTACGGGGGCCAGGCACAGATACGCAGTATTTT.

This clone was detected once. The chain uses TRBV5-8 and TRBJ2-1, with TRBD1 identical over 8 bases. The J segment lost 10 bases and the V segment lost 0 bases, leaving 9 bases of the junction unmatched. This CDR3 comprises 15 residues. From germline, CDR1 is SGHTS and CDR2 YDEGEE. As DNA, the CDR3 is TGTGCCAGCAGCTTGGCTCTGGCAGGGGGCTACGAGCAGTTCTTC. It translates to CASSLALAGGYEQFF.

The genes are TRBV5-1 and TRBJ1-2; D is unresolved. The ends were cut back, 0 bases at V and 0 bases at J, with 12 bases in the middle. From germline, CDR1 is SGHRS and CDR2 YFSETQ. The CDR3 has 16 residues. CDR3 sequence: CASSLGVRNSNYGYTF. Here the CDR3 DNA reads TGCGCCAGCAGCTTGGGCGTCAGAAATTCTAACTATGGCTACACCTTC. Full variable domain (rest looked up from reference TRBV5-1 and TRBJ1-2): KAGVTQTPRYLIKTRGQQVTLSCSPISGHRSVSWYQQTPGQGLQFLFEYFSETQRNKGNFPGRFSGRQFSNSRSEMNVSTLELGDSALYLCASSLGVRNSNYGYTFGSGTRLTVV.

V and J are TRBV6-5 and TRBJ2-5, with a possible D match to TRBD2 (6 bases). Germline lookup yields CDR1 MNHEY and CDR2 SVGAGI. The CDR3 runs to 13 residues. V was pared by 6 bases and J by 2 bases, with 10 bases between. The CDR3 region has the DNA TGTGCCAGCAGAGGACTAAATCAAGAGACCCAGTACTTC. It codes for CASRGLNQETQYF.

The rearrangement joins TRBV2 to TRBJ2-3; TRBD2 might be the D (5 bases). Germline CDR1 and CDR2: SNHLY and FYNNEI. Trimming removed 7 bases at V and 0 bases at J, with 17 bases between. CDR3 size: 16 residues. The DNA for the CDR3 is TGTGCCAGCATTCGAAAGAGGGCGGTGAGCACAGATACGCAGTATTTT. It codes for CASIRKRAVSTDTQYF.

As DNA, the CDR3 is TGTGCCATCGCCCCGGGGGCGGAGACCCAGTACTTC. It translates to CAIAPGAETQYF. The J gene is TRBJ2-5, the V gene TRBV10-3; D possibly uses TRBD1 or TRBD2 (6 bases each). The CDR3 spans 12 residues. V was trimmed by 8 bases and J by 5 bases, leaving 12 bases between them. CDR1 is ENHRY, CDR2 SYGVKD, per germline.

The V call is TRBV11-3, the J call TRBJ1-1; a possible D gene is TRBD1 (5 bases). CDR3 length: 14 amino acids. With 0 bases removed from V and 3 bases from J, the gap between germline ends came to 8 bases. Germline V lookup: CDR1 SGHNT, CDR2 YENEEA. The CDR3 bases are TGTGCCAGCAGCTTAGATGGGGGAGACACTGAAGCTTTCTTT. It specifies CASSLDGGDTEAFF.

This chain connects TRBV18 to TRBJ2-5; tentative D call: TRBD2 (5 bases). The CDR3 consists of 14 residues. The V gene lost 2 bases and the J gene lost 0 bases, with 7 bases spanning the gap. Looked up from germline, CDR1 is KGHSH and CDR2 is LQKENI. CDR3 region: CASSPSGNQETQYF. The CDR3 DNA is TGTGCCAGCTCACCAAGCGGAAACCAAGAGACCCAGTACTTC. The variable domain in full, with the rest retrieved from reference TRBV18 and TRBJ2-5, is NAGVMQNPRHLVRRRGQEARLRCSPMKGHSHVYWYRQLPEEGLKFMVYLQKENIIDESGMPKERFSAEFPKEGPSILRIQQVVRGDSAAYFCASSPSGNQETQYFGPGTRLLVL.

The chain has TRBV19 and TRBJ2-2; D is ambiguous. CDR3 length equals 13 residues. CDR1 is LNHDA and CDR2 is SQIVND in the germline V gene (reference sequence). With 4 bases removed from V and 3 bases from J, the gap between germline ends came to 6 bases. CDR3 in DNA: TGTGCCAGTAGTAATTGGGACACCGGGGAGCTGTTTTTT. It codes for CASSNWDTGELFF.

DNA of the CDR3: TGCGCCAGCAGTGCCTCCGGATCCTTAAAAACTGAAGCTTTCTTT. Translating gives CASSASGSLKTEAFF. V is TRBV10-2 and J is TRBJ1-1; D is ambiguous. The V gene's germline CDR1 is WSHSY and CDR2 SAAADI. V was clipped by 4 bases and J by 5 bases, with 17 bases between them. The CDR3 sequence is 15 residues long.

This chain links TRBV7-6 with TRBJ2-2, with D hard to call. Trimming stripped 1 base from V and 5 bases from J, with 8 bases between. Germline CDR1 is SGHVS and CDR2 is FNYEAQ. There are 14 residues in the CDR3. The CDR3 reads CASSLDWPTGELFF. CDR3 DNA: TGTGCCAGCAGCTTAGATTGGCCAACCGGGGAGCTGTTTTTT.

In nucleotides, the CDR3 is TGCGCCAGCAGCCAGGCTTTATGGGGTAGAGGCGAAAAACTGTTTTTT. Protein sequence: CASSQALWGRGEKLFF. V gene TRBV4-3 combines with J gene TRBJ1-4, with D uncertain. Germline CDR1 LGHNA, CDR2 YSLEER. The CDR3 extends over 16 amino acids. V dropped 3 bases and J dropped 8 bases, with 19 bases sitting between them.

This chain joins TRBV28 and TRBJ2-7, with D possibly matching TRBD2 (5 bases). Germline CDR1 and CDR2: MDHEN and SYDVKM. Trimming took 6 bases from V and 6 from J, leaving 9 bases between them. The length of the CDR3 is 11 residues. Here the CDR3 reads CASSTRREQYF. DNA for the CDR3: TGTGCCAGCAGCACTAGACGCGAGCAGTACTTC.